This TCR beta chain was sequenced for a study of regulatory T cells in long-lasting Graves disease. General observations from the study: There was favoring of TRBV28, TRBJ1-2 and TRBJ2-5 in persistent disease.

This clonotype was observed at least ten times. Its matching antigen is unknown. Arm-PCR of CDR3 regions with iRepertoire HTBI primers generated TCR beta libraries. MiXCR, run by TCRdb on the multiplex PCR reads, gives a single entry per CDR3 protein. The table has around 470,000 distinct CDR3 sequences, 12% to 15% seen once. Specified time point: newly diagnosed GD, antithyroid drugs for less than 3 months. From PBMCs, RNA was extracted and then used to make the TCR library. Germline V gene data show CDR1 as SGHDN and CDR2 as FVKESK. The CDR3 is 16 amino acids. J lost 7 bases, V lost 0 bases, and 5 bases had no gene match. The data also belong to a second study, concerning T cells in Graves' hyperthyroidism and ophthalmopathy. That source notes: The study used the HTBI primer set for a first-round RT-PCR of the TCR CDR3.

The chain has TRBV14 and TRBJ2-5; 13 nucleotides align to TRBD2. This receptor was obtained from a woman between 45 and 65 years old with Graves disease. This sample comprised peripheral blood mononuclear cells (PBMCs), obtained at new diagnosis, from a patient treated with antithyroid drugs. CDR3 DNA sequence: TGTGCCAGCAGCCAAGACATCGGACTAGCGGGGGTGACCCAGTACTTC. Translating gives CASSQDIGLAGVTQYF.